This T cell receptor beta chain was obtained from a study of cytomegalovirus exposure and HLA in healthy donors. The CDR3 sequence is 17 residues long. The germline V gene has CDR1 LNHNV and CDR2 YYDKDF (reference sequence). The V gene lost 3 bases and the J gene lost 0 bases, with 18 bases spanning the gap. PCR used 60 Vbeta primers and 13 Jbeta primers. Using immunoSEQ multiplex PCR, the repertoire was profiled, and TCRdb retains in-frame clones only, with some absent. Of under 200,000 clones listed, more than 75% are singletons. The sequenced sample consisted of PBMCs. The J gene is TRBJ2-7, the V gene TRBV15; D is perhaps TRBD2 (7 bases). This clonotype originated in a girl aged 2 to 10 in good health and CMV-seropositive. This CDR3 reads CATSRRGRDGNSYEQYF. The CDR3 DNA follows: TGTGCCACCAGCAGGAGGGGGAGGGACGGGAACTCCTACGAGCAGTACTTC.